The 10 T cell receptor beta chains in this list originate from one sample, sequenced in a study of blood T cell repertoires in COVID-19. TCRdb's table, derived via immunoSEQ multiplex PCR, lists solely in-frame clones and lacks some. Of 40,000 or so clones in the sample, 77% were seen once. Sequenced: peripheral blood. The receptors derive from a woman between 65 and 79 years old with acute or convalescent COVID-19.

V and J are TRBV6-1 and TRBJ2-1; the match to TRBD2 covers 10 bases. This CDR3 is 14 amino acids long. Germline V gene data show CDR1 as MNHNS and CDR2 as SASEGT. Losses at the gene ends were 8 bases for V and 5 bases for J; bases not matched to a gene: 6. Here the CDR3 DNA reads TGTGCCAGCGCACTAGCGGGGATGAACAATGAGCAGTTCTTC. Amino acids: CASALAGMNNEQFF.

V is TRBV5-1 and J is TRBJ1-6; TRBD1 agrees at 7 bases. Germline V gives CDR1 SGHRS, CDR2 YFSETQ. The trim removed 5 bases at V and 10 bases at J, leaving 15 bases unmatched. CDR3 length: 16 amino acids. The CDR3 DNA is TGCGCCAGCAGGAACGGGGACAGCCACTATGTGTCACCCCTCCACTTT. Its translation is CASRNGDSHYVSPLHF.

The V gene is TRBV2, the J gene TRBJ2-3; D not resolved. This CDR3 has 12 residues. The ends were cut back, 5 bases at V and 3 bases at J, with 6 bases in the middle. Germline CDR1 reads SNHLY; CDR2 reads FYNNEI. CDR3 region: CASSTQTDTQYF. For the CDR3, the DNA is TGTGCCAGCAGTACACAGACAGATACGCAGTATTTT.

This rearrangement joins TRBV15 to TRBJ1-5, with TRBD1 matching 11 bases. From germline, CDR1 is LNHNV and CDR2 YYDKDF (reference sequence). CDR3 length equals 17 residues. The ends lost 1 base at V and 7 bases at J; junction bases unmatched: 9. The CDR3 coding sequence is TGTGCCACCAGCAGAGTGAAGTCCGGGACAGGGGGACAGCCCCAGCATTTT. It yields the protein CATSRVKSGTGGQPQHF.

The V call is TRBV19, the J call TRBJ1-5, with D maybe TRBD1 (6 bases). The germline V gene has CDR1 LNHDA and CDR2 SQIVND (reference sequence). Trimming shortened V by 3 bases and J by 1 base, and 16 bases separated the two germline ends. CDR3 length: 17 amino acids. CDR3 protein: CASSIGGQGFSNQPQHF. CDR3 nucleotide sequence: TGTGCCAGTAGTATCGGTGGGCAGGGGTTCAGCAATCAGCCCCAGCATTTT.

The J gene is TRBJ2-1, the V gene TRBV27; D gene ambiguous. The CDR3 length is 12 residues. CDR1 MNHEY and CDR2 SMNVEV come from the germline V gene (reference sequence). Trimming removed 8 bases at V and 6 bases at J, with 11 bases between. The CDR3 protein is CASGPRTNEQFF. In DNA, the CDR3 is TGTGCCAGCGGGCCCCGAACCAATGAGCAGTTCTTC.

This clone was picked up many times. The chain carries TRBV7-2 and TRBJ2-7; TRBD2 might be the D (5 bases). The CDR3 length is 17 residues. Germline V lookup: CDR1 SGHTA, CDR2 FQGNSA. V dropped 1 base and J dropped 0 bases, with 16 bases sitting between them. The CDR3: CASSLDGFFGSSYEQYF. The CDR3 coding sequence is TGTGCCAGCAGCTTAGATGGCTTTTTTGGGAGCTCCTACGAGCAGTACTTC.

The chain uses TRBV15 and TRBJ2-1; TRBD2 matches at 11 bases. With 8 bases clipped from V and 9 bases from J, the junction kept 6 bases outside the gene matches. The CDR3 is 13 amino acids. Germline CDR1 LNHNV, CDR2 YYDKDF (reference sequence). The CDR3 nucleotides are TGTGCCACCGGGTCTAGCGGGGGGATTGAGCAGTTCTTC. Residues: CATGSSGGIEQFF.

This clone was counted many times. The rearrangement joins TRBV27 to TRBJ1-2; 7 bases are a match to TRBD1. CDR1 is MNHEY and CDR2 is SMNVEV in the germline V gene (reference sequence). Trimming at V came to 6 bases and at J to 7 bases, leaving 11 bases not matched to a gene. The length of the CDR3 is 14 residues. As DNA, the CDR3 is TGTGCCAGCAGCTTAGACAGGGCGGTAGGTGGCTACACCTTC. This sequence encodes CASSLDRAVGGYTF.

This chain connects TRBV24-1 to TRBJ2-3, with TRBD2 matching over 9 bases. The germline V gene encodes CDR1 KGHDR and CDR2 SFDVKD. CDR3 length equals 14 residues. Unmatched junction bases numbered 2, after V lost 6 bases and J lost 2 bases. CDR3 protein: CATSPSGNTDTQYF. The CDR3, as DNA: TGTGCCACCAGTCCTAGCGGGAACACAGATACGCAGTATTTT.